This is a list of T cell receptor beta chains from one sample in a study of shared clonotypes between healthy human individuals. The protocol was immunoSEQ multiplex PCR, while the TCRdb copy is restricted to in-frame clones and leaves out a portion. The sample records over a million clones, approximately 98% being singletons. Sequencing used naive CD4+ T cells sorted from blood. The receptors shown here come from a man younger than 45 in good health. Each CDR3 is given with its conserved first and last residue. D genes are given only for firm matches. Expanded clones are given a class, and other clones once, few, many or no size at all.

cdr3_aa: CASSQEISGALYGYTF; cdr3_nt: TGCGCCAGCAGCCAAGAGATTAGCGGGGCCCTCTATGGCTACACCTTC; d_call: NA; j_call: TRBJ1-2; clone_size: NA; v_call: TRBV4-1
cdr3_aa: CSGTGTGMWADTQYF; cdr3_nt: TGCAGCGGTACCGGGACAGGGATGTGGGCAGATACGCAGTATTTT; d_call: TRBD1; j_call: TRBJ2-3; clone_size: once; v_call: TRBV29-1
cdr3_aa: CASSHGGVTEAFF; cdr3_nt: TGTGCCAGCTCACACGGCGGGGTGACTGAAGCTTTCTTT; d_call: NA; j_call: TRBJ1-1; clone_size: NA; v_call: TRBV18
cdr3_aa: CASSLTGHQLGTTAQHF; cdr3_nt: TGTGCCAGCAGCTTGACCGGACACCAACTCGGAACTACGGCCCAGCATTTT; d_call: NA; j_call: TRBJ1-5; clone_size: NA; v_call: TRBV5-5
cdr3_aa: CASSQGGAQPQHF; cdr3_nt: TGCGCCAGCAGCCAAGGTGGGGCTCAGCCCCAGCATTTT; d_call: NA; j_call: TRBJ1-5; clone_size: few; v_call: TRBV4-1
cdr3_aa: CASSLKFGVTYEQYF; cdr3_nt: TGTGCCAGCAGCTTAAAGTTTGGTGTAACCTACGAGCAGTACTTC; d_call: NA; j_call: TRBJ2-7; clone_size: once; v_call: TRBV11-3
cdr3_aa: CASSALAGKETQYF; cdr3_nt: TGTGCCAGCAGTGCCCTAGCGGGAAAAGAGACCCAGTACTTC; d_call: TRBD2; j_call: TRBJ2-5; clone_size: NA; v_call: TRBV2
cdr3_aa: CASSMGTGGVGQPQHF; cdr3_nt: TGTGCCAGTAGTATGGGTACAGGGGGTGTCGGTCAGCCCCAGCATTTT; d_call: TRBD1; j_call: TRBJ1-5; clone_size: NA; v_call: TRBV19
cdr3_aa: CASSRRMGQGGATNEKLFF; cdr3_nt: TGTGCCAGCAGCCGACGAATGGGGCAGGGAGGTGCAACTAATGAAAAACTGTTTTTT; d_call: NA; j_call: TRBJ1-4; clone_size: NA; v_call: TRBV7-9
cdr3_aa: CASSLRTSGRAGDTYEQYF; cdr3_nt: TGTGCCAGCAGCTTGAGGACTAGCGGGAGGGCCGGGGATACCTACGAGCAGTACTTC; d_call: TRBD2; j_call: TRBJ2-7; clone_size: NA; v_call: TRBV7-6
cdr3_aa: CSVKVSQETQYF; cdr3_nt: TGCAGCGTTAAAGTCAGCCAAGAGACCCAGTACTTC; d_call: NA; j_call: TRBJ2-5; clone_size: NA; v_call: TRBV29-1
cdr3_aa: CSVEGGASGETQYF; cdr3_nt: TGCAGCGTTGAAGGAGGAGCTAGCGGAGAGACCCAGTACTTC; d_call: TRBD2; j_call: TRBJ2-5; clone_size: NA; v_call: TRBV29-1
cdr3_aa: CATSRAIGELFF; cdr3_nt: TGTGCCACCAGCAGAGCAATCGGGGAGCTGTTTTTT; d_call: NA; j_call: TRBJ2-2; clone_size: NA; v_call: TRBV15
cdr3_aa: CASSSISSYNEQFF; cdr3_nt: TGTGCCAGCAGCTCTATTAGCTCCTACAATGAGCAGTTCTTC; d_call: NA; j_call: TRBJ2-1; clone_size: NA; v_call: TRBV6-1
cdr3_aa: CASSRDRGQKGSYEQYF; cdr3_nt: TGTGCCAGCAGCCGGGACAGGGGGCAGAAAGGCTCCTACGAGCAGTACTTC; d_call: NA; j_call: TRBJ2-7; clone_size: NA; v_call: TRBV21-1
cdr3_aa: CASSLGRGRDVEKLFF; cdr3_nt: TGTGCCAGCAGCCTAGGCAGGGGGCGCGACGTTGAAAAACTGTTTTTT; d_call: TRBD1; j_call: TRBJ1-4; clone_size: NA; v_call: TRBV27
cdr3_aa: CASSLAAGGDYEQYF; cdr3_nt: TGTGCCAGCAGCTTAGCGGCGGGAGGGGACTACGAGCAGTACTTC; d_call: TRBD2; j_call: TRBJ2-7; clone_size: NA; v_call: TRBV7-6
cdr3_aa: CASSSLAGPYNEQFF; cdr3_nt: TGTGCCAGCAGCTCTCTAGCGGGGCCCTACAATGAGCAGTTCTTC; d_call: TRBD2; j_call: TRBJ2-1; clone_size: NA; v_call: TRBV7-9
cdr3_aa: CASRRLAGAAGELFF; cdr3_nt: TGTGCCAGTAGGAGACTAGCGGGGGCGGCCGGGGAGCTGTTTTTT; d_call: TRBD2; j_call: TRBJ2-2; clone_size: NA; v_call: TRBV19
cdr3_aa: CASSLDWAVKYF; cdr3_nt: TGTGCCAGCAGCTTAGATTGGGCGGTGAAGTACTTC; d_call: NA; j_call: TRBJ2-5; clone_size: once; v_call: TRBV7-2
cdr3_aa: CAISESRGTSRHSYNEQFF; cdr3_nt: TGTGCCATCAGTGAGTCGAGGGGGACTAGCAGGCACTCCTACAATGAGCAGTTCTTC; d_call: TRBD2; j_call: TRBJ2-1; clone_size: NA; v_call: TRBV10-3
cdr3_aa: CASSVGRQDTQYF; cdr3_nt: TGTGCCAGCAGCGTAGGAAGACAAGATACGCAGTATTTT; d_call: NA; j_call: TRBJ2-3; clone_size: NA; v_call: TRBV9
cdr3_aa: CAIPGGGSYNEQFF; cdr3_nt: TGTGCCATTCCCGGAGGGGGGTCCTACAATGAGCAGTTCTTC; d_call: NA; j_call: TRBJ2-1; clone_size: NA; v_call: TRBV7-9
cdr3_aa: CASSLFGTATGELFF; cdr3_nt: TGTGCCAGCAGTTTATTTGGGACAGCAACCGGGGAGCTGTTTTTT; d_call: TRBD1; j_call: TRBJ2-2; clone_size: NA; v_call: TRBV28
cdr3_aa: CASSFGQGSYEQYF; cdr3_nt: TGTGCCAGCAGCTTCGGACAGGGCTCCTACGAGCAGTACTTC; d_call: TRBD1; j_call: TRBJ2-7; clone_size: NA; v_call: TRBV7-9